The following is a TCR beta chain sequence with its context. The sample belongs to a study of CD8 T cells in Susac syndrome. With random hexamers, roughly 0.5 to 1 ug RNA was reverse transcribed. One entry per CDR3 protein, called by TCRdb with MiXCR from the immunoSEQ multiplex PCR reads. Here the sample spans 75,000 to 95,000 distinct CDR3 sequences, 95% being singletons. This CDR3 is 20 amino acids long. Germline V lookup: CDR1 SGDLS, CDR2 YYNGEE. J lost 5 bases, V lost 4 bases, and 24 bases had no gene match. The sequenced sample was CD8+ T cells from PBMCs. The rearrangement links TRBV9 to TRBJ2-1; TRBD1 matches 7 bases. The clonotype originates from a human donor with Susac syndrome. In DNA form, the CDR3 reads TGTGCCAGCAGCTCAAAAAAGCCCTTGGTCATGACAGGGCTAGACAATGAGCAGTTCTTC. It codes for CASSSKKPLVMTGLDNEQFF. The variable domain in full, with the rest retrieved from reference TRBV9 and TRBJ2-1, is DSGVTQTPKHLITATGQRVTLRCSPRSGDLSVYWYQQSLDQGLQFLIQYYNGEERAKGNILERFSAQQFPDLHSELNLSSLELGDSALYFCASSSKKPLVMTGLDNEQFFGPGTRLTVL.